This T cell receptor beta chain was recorded in a study of beta chain features in type 1 diabetes. Trimming took off 3 bases at V and 6 bases at J, with 15 bases between the two ends. The CDR3 runs to 14 residues. CDR1 SGHDT and CDR2 YYEEEE come from the germline V gene. Expressed TCRB transcripts got sequenced, as all isolated RNA was reverse transcribed. The assay was immunoSEQ multiplex PCR, and TCRdb's table has in-frame clones only and misses some. Counted here are fewer than 350,000 clones, approximately 16% occurring once; the ten biggest clones make up roughly 0.015%. Whole-study results and caveats: Among all four CD4+ subsets, Type 1 diabetes patients had TCRB CDR3s that were moderately but significantly shorter.

This clone turned up a few times. Its matching antigen is unknown. Sorting of CD4+ naive, central memory, regulatory and stem cell-like memory cells was performed via CD45RO/CCR7/CD25/CD127/CD95/CD27. Material: naive CD4+ T cells from blood. The chain is built from TRBV5-6 and TRBJ1-1, with D perhaps TRBD1 (5 bases). The receptor was derived from a man aged 18 to 35 with type 1 diabetes. The CDR3 nucleotides read TGTGCCAGCAGCTGGGGCGGATCTCACGCTGAAGCTTTCTTT. This translates into CASSWGGSHAEAFF. Full variable domain (missing parts from reference TRBV5-6 and TRBJ1-1): DAGVTQSPTHLIKTRGQQVTLRCSPKSGHDTVSWYQQALGQGPQFIFQYYEEEERQRGNFPDRFSGHQFPNYSSELNVNALLLGDSALYLCASSWGGSHAEAFFGQGTRLTVV.